Shown below are 9 T cell receptor beta chains from a single sample sequenced in a study of CD8+ T cells in alopecia areata. Treatment specified: oral pan-JAK inhibitor, 5-10 mg twice daily. Following RNA extraction, reverse transcription yielded cDNA that acted as the sequencing template. Libraries were prepared by immunoSEQ multiplex PCR; TCRdb keeps only in-frame clonotypes and omits some of them. The sample yields 200,000 to 250,000 clones, 55% to 70% seen once. Sequenced material: CD4+ T cells sorted from blood, taken at week 4, from a patient treated with tofacitinib. The receptors come from a human donor with alopecia areata.

The sample holds a few counts of this clone. The chain links TRBV11-1 to TRBJ2-2; weak D call: TRBD1 (6 bases). Germline V gene data show CDR1 as SGHAT and CDR2 as FQDESV (reference sequence). V shed 5 bases and J shed 5 bases, with 6 bases lying between them. The CDR3 consists of 12 residues. CDR3 in amino acids: CASSQGTGELFF. The CDR3 DNA follows: TGTGCCAGCAGCCAGGGGACCGGGGAGCTGTTTTTT.

The J gene is TRBJ1-1, the V gene TRBV20-1; D is unclear. This CDR3 has 11 residues. Trimming took off 0 bases at V and 5 bases at J, with 4 bases between the two ends. The germline V gene has CDR1 DFQATT and CDR2 SNEGSKA (reference sequence). The chain's CDR3 is CSARELTEAFF. The CDR3 nucleotides read TGCAGTGCTAGAGAGTTGACTGAAGCTTTCTTT.

The chain uses TRBV30 and TRBJ2-5; D is unclear. V was pared by 7 bases and J by 5 bases, with 14 bases between. Germline CDR1 is GTSNPN and CDR2 is SVGIG (reference sequence). The CDR3 is made up of 12 amino acids. CDR3 sequence (DNA): TGTGCCTCCCGAGCCCGCGGTGAGACCCAGTACTTC. It translates to CASRARGETQYF.

V usage is TRBV28 and J usage is TRBJ2-3; no reliable D call. This CDR3 is 13 amino acids long. CDR1 and CDR2 from the germline V gene are MDHEN and SYDVKM. The V end lost 8 bases, the J end lost 0 bases, and 9 bases lay between the germline ends. The CDR3 reads CASQDFSTDTQYF. The CDR3, as DNA: TGTGCCAGCCAAGACTTTAGCACAGATACGCAGTATTTT.

This chain links TRBV5-1 with TRBJ2-1, with 13 bases lining up with TRBD2. Germline-derived CDR1 and CDR2 are SGHRS and YFSETQ. After removal of 0 bases from V and 6 bases from J, the junction contained 6 bases not matched to a gene. This CDR3 comprises 17 residues. CDR3 bases: TGCGCCAGCAGCTTGGCCAGCACTAGCGGGGGGGTCAATGAGCAGTTCTTC. This sequence encodes CASSLASTSGGVNEQFF.

The chain joins TRBV4-1 to TRBJ1-2, with D possibly TRBD1 on 5 matching bases. Germline V gene lookup returns CDR1 MGHRA and CDR2 YSYEKL. This CDR3 has 16 residues. Trimming pared 1 base from V and 5 bases from J, leaving 17 bases between. DNA of the CDR3: TGCGCCAGCAGCCAAGGGAACATGGGGACTAGATATGGCTACACCTTC. Translating gives CASSQGNMGTRYGYTF.

This clone was observed a few times. The J gene is TRBJ1-6, the V gene TRBV6-6; D possibly corresponds to TRBD1 (6 bases). The V and J ends lost 6 bases and 10 bases respectively, with 19 bases between them. The CDR3 has 15 residues. Germline values: CDR1 MNHNY, CDR2 SVGAGI (reference sequence). CDR3 loop: CASSPRVGGESPLHF. The CDR3, as DNA: TGTGCCAGCAGCCCCAGGGTAGGGGGAGAATCACCCCTCCACTTT.

This clone appeared a single time. This chain uses TRBV9 with TRBJ2-5, with D maybe TRBD2 (7 bases). Trimming took 0 bases from V and 3 from J, leaving 12 bases between them. CDR3 size: 15 residues. CDR1 is SGDLS, CDR2 YYNGEE, per germline. DNA for the CDR3: TGTGCCAGCAGCGTAGGCGGGGGCTGGAAAGAGACCCAGTACTTC. This codes for CASSVGGGWKETQYF.

J is TRBJ2-3 and V is TRBV6-6; possibly TRBD1 or TRBD2 for D (5 bases each). V lost 7 bases to trimming and J lost 3 bases, with 14 bases between them. CDR3 size: 14 residues. Germline CDR1 is MNHNY and CDR2 is SVGAGI (reference sequence). The CDR3 DNA is TGTGCCAGCACCCCGGGACGGTCTACAGATACGCAGTATTTT. Translation gives CASTPGRSTDTQYF.